This TCR beta chain is drawn from a study of blood T cell repertoires in COVID-19. About the research overall: Spain, Italy and the United States supplied samples that represented acute and convalescent COVID-19. Nucleic acid was either cDNA or gDNA, and it came from T cells, B-cell-depleted T cells, or PBMCs.

The CDR3 sequence is 15 residues long. Germline V gives CDR1 SGHTA, CDR2 FQGTGA. V gave up 6 bases and J gave up 4 bases; unmatched junction bases: 6. This table comes from immunoSEQ multiplex PCR, and its TCRdb copy is limited to in-frame clones, with some not included. Of about 310,000 clones listed, roughly 90% are singletons. Grouping used clinical history reported by participants in a survey and questionnaire. What the recovered Cohort 3 donors had was two negative PCRs, clearance, or symptom resolution. V and J are TRBV7-3 and TRBJ2-1; TRBD2 matches at 10 bases. This clonotype originated in a woman aged 18 to 35 who had recovered from COVID-19. The sequencing sample was made of PBMCs or T cells enriched from blood (not recorded which). The CDR3 sequence: CASRAGTSEYNEQFF. CDR3 nucleotide sequence: TGTGCCAGCAGGGCCGGGACTAGCGAGTACAATGAGCAGTTCTTC.